This T cell receptor (beta chain) was sequenced in a study of T cells after posttransplantation cyclophosphamide. Findings of the study overall: Skin or GI-infiltrating T cells shared few TRB sequences with blood.

This clone appeared a few times. The antigen is unknown. Some clones are missing from TCRdb's copy, which holds only in-frame ones; the method was immunoSEQ multiplex PCR. Found here are about 39,000 clones, no singletons; the ten largest cover roughly 4.3%. This TCR was recovered from a woman in her 50s in good health and a related stem cell transplant donor. Material for sequencing was PBMCs.

CDR3 in amino acids: CASSSKKDRGLAIYNEQFF. The CDR3 nucleotides are TGTGCCAGCAGCTCCAAGAAAGACAGGGGTCTGGCCATCTACAATGAGCAGTTCTTC. V is TRBV11-1 and J is TRBJ2-1, with TRBD1 identical over 8 bases. Unmatched junction bases numbered 17, after V lost 4 bases and J lost 3 bases. This CDR3 spans 19 amino acids. Germline loops: CDR1 SGHAT, CDR2 FQDESV (reference sequence).